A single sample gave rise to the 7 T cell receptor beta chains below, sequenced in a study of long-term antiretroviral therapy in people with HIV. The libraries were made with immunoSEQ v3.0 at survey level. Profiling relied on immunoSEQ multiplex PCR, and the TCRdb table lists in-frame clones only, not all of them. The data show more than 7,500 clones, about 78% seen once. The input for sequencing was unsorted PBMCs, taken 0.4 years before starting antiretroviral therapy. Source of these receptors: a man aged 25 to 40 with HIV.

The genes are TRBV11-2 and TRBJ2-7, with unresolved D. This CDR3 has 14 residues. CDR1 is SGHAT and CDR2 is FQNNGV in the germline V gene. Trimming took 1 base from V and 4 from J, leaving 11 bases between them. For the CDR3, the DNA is TGTGCCAGCAGCTTAGTGGCGTCAGGTTACGAGCAGTACTTC. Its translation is CASSLVASGYEQYF.

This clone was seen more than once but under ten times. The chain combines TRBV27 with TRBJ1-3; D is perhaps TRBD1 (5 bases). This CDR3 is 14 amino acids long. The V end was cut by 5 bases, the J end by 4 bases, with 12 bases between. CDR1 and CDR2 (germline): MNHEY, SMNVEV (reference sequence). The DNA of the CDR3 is TGTGCCAGCAGTGCCGGGACCGACGGAAACACCATATATTTT. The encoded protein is CASSAGTDGNTIYF.

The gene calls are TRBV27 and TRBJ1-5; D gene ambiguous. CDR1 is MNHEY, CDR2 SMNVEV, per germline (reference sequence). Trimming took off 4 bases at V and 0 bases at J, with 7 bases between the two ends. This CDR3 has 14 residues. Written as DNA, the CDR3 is TGTGCCAGCAGTTCACTTTATAGCAATCAGCCCCAGCATTTT. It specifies CASSSLYSNQPQHF.

The CDR3 reads CASSSGWAFYGYTF. CDR3 DNA: TGTGCCAGCAGCAGCGGTTGGGCCTTCTATGGCTACACCTTC. The chain links TRBV7-9 to TRBJ1-2; D call uncertain. Germline lookup yields CDR1 SEHNR and CDR2 FQNEAQ (reference sequence). The V end lost 5 bases, the J end lost 4 bases, and 14 bases lay between the germline ends. CDR3 length: 14 residues.

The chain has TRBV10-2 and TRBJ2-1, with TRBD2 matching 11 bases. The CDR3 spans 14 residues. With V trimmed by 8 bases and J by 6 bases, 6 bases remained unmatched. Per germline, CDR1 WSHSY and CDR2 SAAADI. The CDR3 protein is CASGLAGGRNEQFF. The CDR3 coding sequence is TGCGCCAGCGGTCTAGCGGGGGGACGCAATGAGCAGTTCTTC.

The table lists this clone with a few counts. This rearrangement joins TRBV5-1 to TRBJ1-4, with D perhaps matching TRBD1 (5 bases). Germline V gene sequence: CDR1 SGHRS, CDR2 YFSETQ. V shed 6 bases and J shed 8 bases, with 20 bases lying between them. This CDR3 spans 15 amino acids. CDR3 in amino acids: CASTKDAGLGEKLFF. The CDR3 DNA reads TGCGCCAGCACCAAGGATGCAGGGCTGGGCGAAAAACTGTTTTTT.

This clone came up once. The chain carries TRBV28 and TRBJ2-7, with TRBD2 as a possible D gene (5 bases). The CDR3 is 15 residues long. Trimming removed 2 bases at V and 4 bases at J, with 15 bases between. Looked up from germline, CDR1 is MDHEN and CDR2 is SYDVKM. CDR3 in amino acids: CASSLSGLGLYEQYF. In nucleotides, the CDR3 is TGTGCCAGCAGTTTAAGCGGCCTAGGCCTGTACGAGCAGTACTTC.